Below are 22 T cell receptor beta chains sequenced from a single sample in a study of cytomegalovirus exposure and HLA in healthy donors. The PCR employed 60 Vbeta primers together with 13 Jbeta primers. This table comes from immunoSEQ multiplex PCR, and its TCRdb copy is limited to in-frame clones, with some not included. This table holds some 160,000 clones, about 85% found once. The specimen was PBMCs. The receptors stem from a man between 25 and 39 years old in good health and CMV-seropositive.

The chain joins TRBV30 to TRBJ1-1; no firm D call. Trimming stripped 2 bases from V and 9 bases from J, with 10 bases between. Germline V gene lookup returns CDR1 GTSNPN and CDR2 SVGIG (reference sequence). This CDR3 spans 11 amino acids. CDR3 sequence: CAWSTRHKAFF. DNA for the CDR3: TGTGCCTGGAGTACTAGACACAAAGCTTTCTTT.

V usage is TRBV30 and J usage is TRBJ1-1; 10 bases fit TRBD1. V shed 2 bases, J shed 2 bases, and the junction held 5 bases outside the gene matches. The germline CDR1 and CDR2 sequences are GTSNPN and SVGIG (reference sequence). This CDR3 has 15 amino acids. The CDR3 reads CAWSPRQGANTEAFF. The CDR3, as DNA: TGTGCCTGGAGTCCCCGACAGGGGGCTAACACTGAAGCTTTCTTT.

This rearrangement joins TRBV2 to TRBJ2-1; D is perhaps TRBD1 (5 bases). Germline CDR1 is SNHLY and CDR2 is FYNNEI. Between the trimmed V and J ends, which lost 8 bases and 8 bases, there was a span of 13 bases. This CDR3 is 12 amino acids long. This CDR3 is CASRREGDEQFF. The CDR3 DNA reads TGTGCCAGCCGCAGGGAAGGCGATGAGCAGTTCTTC.

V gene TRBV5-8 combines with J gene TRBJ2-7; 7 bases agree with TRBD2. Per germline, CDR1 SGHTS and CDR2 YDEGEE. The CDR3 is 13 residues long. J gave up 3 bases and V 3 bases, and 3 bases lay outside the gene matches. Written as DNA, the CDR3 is TGTGCCAGCAGCTCCGAGCGGGACTACGAGCAGTACGTC. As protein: CASSSERDYEQYV.

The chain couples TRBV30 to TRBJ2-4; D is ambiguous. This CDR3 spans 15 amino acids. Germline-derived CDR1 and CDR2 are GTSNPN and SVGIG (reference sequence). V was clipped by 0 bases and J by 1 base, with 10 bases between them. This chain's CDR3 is CAWSVLLGAKNIQYF. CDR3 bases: TGTGCCTGGAGTGTACTTCTTGGTGCCAAAAACATTCAGTACTTC.

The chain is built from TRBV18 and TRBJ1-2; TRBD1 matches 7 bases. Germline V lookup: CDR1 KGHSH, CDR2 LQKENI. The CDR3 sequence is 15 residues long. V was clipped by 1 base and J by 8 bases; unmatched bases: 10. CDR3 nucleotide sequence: TGTGCCAGCTCACCACTCGGCGACAGGGTTAAAGGCTACACCTTC. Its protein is CASSPLGDRVKGYTF.

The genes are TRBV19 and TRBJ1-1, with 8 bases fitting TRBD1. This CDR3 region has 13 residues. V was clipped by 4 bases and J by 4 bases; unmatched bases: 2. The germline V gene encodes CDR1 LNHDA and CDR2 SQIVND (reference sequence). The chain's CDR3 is CASSTGGFTEAFF. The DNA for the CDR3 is TGTGCCAGTAGTACAGGGGGCTTCACTGAAGCTTTCTTT.

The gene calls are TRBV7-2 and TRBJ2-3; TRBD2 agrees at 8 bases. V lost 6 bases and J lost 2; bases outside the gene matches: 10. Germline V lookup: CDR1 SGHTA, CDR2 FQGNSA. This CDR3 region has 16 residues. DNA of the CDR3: TGTGCCAGCAGTCTCGTCGGGACTAGAGACACAGATACGCAGTATTTT. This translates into CASSLVGTRDTDTQYF.

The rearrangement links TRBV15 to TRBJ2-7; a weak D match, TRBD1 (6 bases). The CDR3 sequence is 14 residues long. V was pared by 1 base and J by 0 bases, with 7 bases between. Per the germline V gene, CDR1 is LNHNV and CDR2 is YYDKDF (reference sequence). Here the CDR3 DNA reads TGTGCCACCAGCAGAGGACAGGACTCCTACGAGCAGTACTTC. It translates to CATSRGQDSYEQYF. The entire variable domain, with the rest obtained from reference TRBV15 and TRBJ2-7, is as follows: DAMVIQNPRYQVTQFGKPVTLSCSQTLNHNVMYWYQQKSSQAPKLLFHYYDKDFNNEADTPDNFQSRRPNTSFCFLDIRSPGLGDTAMYLCATSRGQDSYEQYFGPGTRLTVT.

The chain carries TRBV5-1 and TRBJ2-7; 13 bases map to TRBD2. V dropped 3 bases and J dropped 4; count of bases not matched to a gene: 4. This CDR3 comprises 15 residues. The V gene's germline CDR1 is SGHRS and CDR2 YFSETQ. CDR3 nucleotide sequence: TGCGCCAGCAGCTGGGGGACTAGCGGGGAGTACGAGCAGTACGTC. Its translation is CASSWGTSGEYEQYV.

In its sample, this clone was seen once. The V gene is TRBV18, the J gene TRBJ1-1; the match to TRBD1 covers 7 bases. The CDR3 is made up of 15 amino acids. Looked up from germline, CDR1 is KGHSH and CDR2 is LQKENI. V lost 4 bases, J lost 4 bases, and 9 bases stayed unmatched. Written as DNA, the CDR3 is TGTGCCAGCTCACGGGACCCCTCAGGGGGCACTGAAGCTTTCTTT. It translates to CASSRDPSGGTEAFF. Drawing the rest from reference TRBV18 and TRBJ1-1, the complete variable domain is NAGVMQNPRHLVRRRGQEARLRCSPMKGHSHVYWYRQLPEEGLKFMVYLQKENIIDESGMPKERFSAEFPKEGPSILRIQQVVRGDSAAYFCASSRDPSGGTEAFFGQGTRLTVV.

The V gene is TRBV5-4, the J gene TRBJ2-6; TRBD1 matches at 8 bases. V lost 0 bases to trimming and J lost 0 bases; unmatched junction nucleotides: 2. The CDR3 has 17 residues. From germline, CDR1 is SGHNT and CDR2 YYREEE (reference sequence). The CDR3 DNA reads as TGTGCCAGCAGCTTGGGGACAGGGCACTCTGGGGCCAACGTCCTGACTTTC. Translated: CASSLGTGHSGANVLTF.

The CDR3, as DNA: TGTGCCAGCAGCTTAGTAGCGGGAGACACCTACGAGCAGTACTTC. It translates to CASSLVAGDTYEQYF. The V and J genes are TRBV7-2 and TRBJ2-7, with TRBD2 matching 9 bases. After removal of 1 base from V and 2 bases from J, the junction contained 3 bases not matched to a gene. The length of the CDR3 is 15 residues. From germline, CDR1 is SGHTA and CDR2 FQGNSA.

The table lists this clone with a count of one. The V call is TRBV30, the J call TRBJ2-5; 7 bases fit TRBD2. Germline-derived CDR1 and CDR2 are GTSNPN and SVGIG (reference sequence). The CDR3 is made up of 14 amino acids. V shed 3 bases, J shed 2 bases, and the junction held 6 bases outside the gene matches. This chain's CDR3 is CAWRKAGRQETQYF. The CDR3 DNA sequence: TGTGCCTGGAGAAAAGCGGGAAGACAAGAGACCCAGTACTTC.

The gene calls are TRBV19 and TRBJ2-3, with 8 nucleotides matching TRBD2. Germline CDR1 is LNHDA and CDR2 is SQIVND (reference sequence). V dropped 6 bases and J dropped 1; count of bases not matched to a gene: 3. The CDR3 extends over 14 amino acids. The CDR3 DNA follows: TGTGCCAGTAGGCGGGAGGTTGGCACAGATACGCAGTATTTT. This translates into CASRREVGTDTQYF.

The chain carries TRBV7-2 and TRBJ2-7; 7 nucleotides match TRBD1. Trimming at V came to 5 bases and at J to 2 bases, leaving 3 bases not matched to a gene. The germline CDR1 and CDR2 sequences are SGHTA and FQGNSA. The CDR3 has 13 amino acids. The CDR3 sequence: CASSRTGAYEQYV. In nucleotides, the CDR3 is TGTGCCAGCAGCCGTACAGGGGCCTACGAGCAGTACGTC.

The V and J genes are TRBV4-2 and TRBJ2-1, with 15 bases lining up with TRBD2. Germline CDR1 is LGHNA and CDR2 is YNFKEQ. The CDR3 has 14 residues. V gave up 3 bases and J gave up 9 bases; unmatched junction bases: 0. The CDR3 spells CASSQGLAGGEQFF. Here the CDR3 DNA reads TGTGCCAGCAGCCAGGGACTAGCGGGAGGTGAGCAGTTCTTC.

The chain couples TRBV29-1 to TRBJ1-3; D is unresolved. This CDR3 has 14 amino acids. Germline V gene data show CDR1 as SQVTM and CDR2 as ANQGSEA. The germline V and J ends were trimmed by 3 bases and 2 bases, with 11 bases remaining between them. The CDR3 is CSVEEGSAGNTIYF. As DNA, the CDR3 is TGCAGCGTTGAGGAGGGTTCAGCTGGAAACACCATATATTTT.

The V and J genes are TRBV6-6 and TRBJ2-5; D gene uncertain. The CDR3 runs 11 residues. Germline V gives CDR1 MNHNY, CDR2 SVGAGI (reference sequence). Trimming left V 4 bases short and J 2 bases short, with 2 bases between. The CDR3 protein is CASSSQETQYF. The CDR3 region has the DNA TGTGCCAGCAGTTCTCAAGAGACCCAGTACTTC.

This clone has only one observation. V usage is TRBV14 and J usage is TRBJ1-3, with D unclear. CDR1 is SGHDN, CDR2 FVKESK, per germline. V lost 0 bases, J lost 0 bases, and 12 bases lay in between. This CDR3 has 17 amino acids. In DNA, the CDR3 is TGTGCCAGCAGCCAAGACATCCGAGTAAGCTCTGGAAACACCATATATTTT. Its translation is CASSQDIRVSSGNTIYF.

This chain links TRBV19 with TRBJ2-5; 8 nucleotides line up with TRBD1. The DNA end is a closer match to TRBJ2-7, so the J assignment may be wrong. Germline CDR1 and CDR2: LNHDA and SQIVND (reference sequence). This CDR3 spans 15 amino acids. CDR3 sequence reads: CASSLGTGVAYEQYF. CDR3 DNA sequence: TGTGCCAGTAGTCTGGGGACAGGAGTCGCCTACGAGCAGTACTTC.

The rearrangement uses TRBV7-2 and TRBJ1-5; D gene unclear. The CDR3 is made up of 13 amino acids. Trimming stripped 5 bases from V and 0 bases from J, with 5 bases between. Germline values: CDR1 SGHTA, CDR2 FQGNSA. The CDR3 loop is CASSTYSNQPQHF. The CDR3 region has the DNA TGTGCCAGCAGCACTTATAGCAATCAGCCCCAGCATTTT.